This T cell receptor (beta chain) derives from a study of blood T cell repertoires in COVID-19. Libraries were prepared by immunoSEQ multiplex PCR; TCRdb keeps only in-frame clonotypes and omits some of them. The data show 50,000 to 75,000 clones, 90% to 95% seen once. Germline trimming cut 8 bases from V and 3 bases from J; bases unmatched to any gene: 9. Germline CDR1 reads SEHNR; CDR2 reads FQNEAQ (reference sequence). This CDR3 is built from 15 residues. The sequencing input was peripheral blood. The TCR originated in a human donor in a cohort sampled during active COVID-19. J is TRBJ2-3 and V is TRBV7-9; the match to TRBD2 covers 9 bases. The CDR3: CASSFAGGVTDTQYF. As DNA, the CDR3 is TGTGCCAGCTCCTTTGCGGGAGGGGTAACAGATACGCAGTATTTT.